Each of the 26 T cell receptor beta chains below was sequenced from the same sample in a study of blood T cell repertoires in COVID-19. Profiling relied on immunoSEQ multiplex PCR, and the TCRdb table lists in-frame clones only, not all of them. Here the sample spans approximately 290,000 clones, around 91% being singletons. Material: PBMCs or T cells enriched from blood (not recorded which). The receptors derive from a woman younger than 30 with acute COVID-19.

This chain joins TRBV5-1 and TRBJ2-7; 8 bases agree with TRBD1. There are 16 residues in the CDR3. V lost 4 bases to trimming and J lost 3 bases; unmatched junction nucleotides: 12. Germline V gene sequence: CDR1 SGHRS, CDR2 YFSETQ. CDR3 loop: CASSAGQDRLIYEQYF. For the CDR3, the DNA is TGCGCCAGCAGCGCGGGACAGGATAGACTTATCTACGAGCAGTACTTC.

The chain couples TRBV28 to TRBJ1-5; 8 bases fit TRBD1. The CDR3 has 17 residues. CDR1 and CDR2 from the germline V gene are MDHEN and SYDVKM. Trimming at V came to 3 bases and at J to 4 bases, leaving 11 bases not matched to a gene. DNA for the CDR3: TGTGCCAGCAGTTTTCGGTGGGGGACAGGAGTAAATCAGCCCCAGCATTTT. Translation: CASSFRWGTGVNQPQHF.

The chain couples TRBV5-1 to TRBJ1-1, with 7 bases matching TRBD1. Germline V lookup: CDR1 SGHRS, CDR2 YFSETQ. This CDR3 is built from 13 residues. The V and J ends lost 4 bases and 5 bases, in that order; junction bases with no gene match: 5. The CDR3 nucleotides read TGCGCCAGCAGCCAGGGGGTAGAAACTGAAGCTTTCTTT. This sequence encodes CASSQGVETEAFF.

This rearrangement joins TRBV28 to TRBJ1-5; D remains unclear. From germline, CDR1 is MDHEN and CDR2 SYDVKM. V was cut by 3 bases and J by 6 bases, with 6 bases left in between. The CDR3 spans 12 residues. CDR3 amino acids: CASSFQRQPQHF. For the CDR3, the DNA is TGTGCCAGCAGTTTTCAGCGTCAGCCCCAGCATTTT.

This chain joins TRBV5-8 and TRBJ2-7; 7 bases match TRBD2. J gave up 1 base and V 3 bases, and 4 bases lay outside the gene matches. The CDR3 length is 14 residues. The germline gives CDR1 SGHTS, CDR2 YDEGEE. The CDR3 DNA reads as TGTGCCAGCAGCTCGCGGGAGTTTTCCTACGAGCAGTACTTC. It is translated as CASSSREFSYEQYF. Drawing the rest from reference TRBV5-8 and TRBJ2-7, the complete variable domain is EAGVTQSPTHLIKTRGQQATLRCSPISGHTSVYWYQQALGLGLQFLLWYDEGEERNRGNFPPRFSGRQFPNYSSELNVNALELEDSALYLCASSSREFSYEQYFGPGTRLTVT.

This chain links TRBV5-1 with TRBJ2-2; D remains ambiguous. In germline, CDR1 is SGHRS, CDR2 YFSETQ. The CDR3 is made up of 15 amino acids. The germline V and J ends were trimmed by 0 bases and 5 bases, with 11 bases remaining between them. CDR3: CASSLASQVTGELFF. The CDR3 DNA sequence: TGCGCCAGCAGCTTGGCCAGCCAGGTTACCGGGGAGCTGTTTTTT.

J is TRBJ2-3 and V is TRBV7-3, with 12 bases that match TRBD2. The CDR3 is 16 amino acids. V was clipped by 2 bases and J by 4 bases; unmatched bases: 4. Germline CDR1 SGHTA, CDR2 FQGTGA. The CDR3 loop reads CASSLRLAGVSDTQYF. The DNA of the CDR3 is TGTGCCAGCAGCTTACGACTAGCGGGGGTTTCAGATACGCAGTATTTT.

V gene TRBV29-1 combines with J gene TRBJ2-1; 12 bases map to TRBD2. Germline lookup yields CDR1 SQVTM and CDR2 ANQGSEA. Losses at the gene ends were 5 bases for V and 12 bases for J; bases not matched to a gene: 14. The CDR3 has 15 amino acids. The CDR3 DNA sequence: TGCAGCGTTTGGACTAGCGGGGCGCCTAGGGAAGGGCAGTTCTTC. Amino acids: CSVWTSGAPREGQFF.

The V call is TRBV9, the J call TRBJ2-1; 7 nucleotides match TRBD1. The CDR3 loop spans 14 amino acids. Germline lookup yields CDR1 SGDLS and CDR2 YYNGEE. Trimming at V came to 4 bases and at J to 7 bases, leaving 8 bases not matched to a gene. CDR3 sequence (DNA): TGTGCCAGCAGCCCGGGACAGTCCGGGAATGAGCAGTTCTTC. It encodes CASSPGQSGNEQFF.

J is TRBJ1-2 and V is TRBV7-9, with 8 bases matching TRBD1. J lost 6 bases, V lost 5 bases, and 11 bases had no gene match. The germline V gene has CDR1 SEHNR and CDR2 FQNEAQ (reference sequence). The CDR3 totals 15 residues. The CDR3 spells CASSRLGQDTDGYTF. The CDR3 nucleotides are TGTGCCAGCAGCCGGCTGGGACAGGATACCGATGGCTACACCTTC.

The chain couples TRBV28 to TRBJ1-5; possible D gene TRBD1, 5 bases. The CDR3 contains 15 residues. Germline V gene lookup returns CDR1 MDHEN and CDR2 SYDVKM. Trimming shortened V by 2 bases and J by 4 bases, and 12 bases separated the two germline ends. CDR3 residues: CASSLVDSQNQPQHF. DNA for the CDR3: TGTGCCAGCAGTTTAGTTGACAGTCAAAATCAGCCCCAGCATTTT.

V is TRBV28 and J is TRBJ2-1; 8 nucleotides align to TRBD2. Germline V gene sequence: CDR1 MDHEN, CDR2 SYDVKM. There are 15 residues in the CDR3. The trim removed 5 bases at V and 4 bases at J, leaving 7 bases unmatched. For the CDR3, the DNA is TGTGCCAGCAGTCTCCGACTAGCGCCTTACAATGAGCAGTTCTTC. Translation: CASSLRLAPYNEQFF. The complete variable domain, with remaining parts taken from reference TRBV28 and TRBJ2-1, reads DVKVTQSSRYLVKRTGEKVFLECVQDMDHENMFWYRQDPGLGLRLIYFSYDVKMKEKGDIPEGYSVSREKKERFSLILESASTNQTSMYLCASSLRLAPYNEQFFGPGTRLTVL.

V and J are TRBV7-9 and TRBJ1-2; D not resolved. The germline gives CDR1 SEHNR, CDR2 FQNEAQ (reference sequence). This CDR3 has 12 amino acids. V was pared by 6 bases and J by 4 bases, with 9 bases between. CDR3 sequence reads: CASRGTGYGYTF. The CDR3 nucleotides are TGTGCCAGCAGGGGTACGGGCTATGGCTACACCTTC.

This sequence joins TRBV7-9 and TRBJ2-7, with D perhaps TRBD1 (7 bases). The CDR3 totals 13 residues. V lost 5 bases to trimming and J lost 5 bases, with 13 bases between them. Germline V CDR1 and CDR2: SEHNR, FQNEAQ (reference sequence). The CDR3 DNA sequence: TGTGCCAGCAGCCTTGGCAGGGGGGACGAGCAGTACTTC. Amino acid sequence: CASSLGRGDEQYF.

CDR3 in DNA: TGTGCCACCAGCAGAGTAAACGGGGTAGGTCAGCCCCAGCATTTT. Amino acid sequence: CATSRVNGVGQPQHF. The chain links TRBV15 to TRBJ1-5; D remains ambiguous. This CDR3 comprises 15 residues. V dropped 1 base and J dropped 6 bases, with 13 bases sitting between them. Germline V gives CDR1 LNHNV, CDR2 YYDKDF (reference sequence).

V is TRBV6-5 and J is TRBJ1-1, with D unresolved. V gave up 7 bases and J gave up 0 bases, with 15 bases separating them. This CDR3 is 15 amino acids long. Germline V gene lookup returns CDR1 MNHEY and CDR2 SVGAGI. This CDR3 is CASIDRNGLNTEAFF. The CDR3 DNA sequence: TGTGCCAGCATCGATCGAAACGGGTTGAACACTGAAGCTTTCTTT.

The chain employs TRBV24-1 and TRBJ1-4; 8 nucleotides line up with TRBD1. Germline V lookup: CDR1 KGHDR, CDR2 SFDVKD. The J segment lost 8 bases and the V segment lost 4 bases, leaving 8 bases of the junction unmatched. This CDR3 comprises 15 residues. CDR3 loop: CATSDPRTGSEKLFF. CDR3 nucleotide sequence: TGTGCCACCAGTGACCCCCGGACAGGGAGCGAAAAACTGTTTTTT.

The chain has TRBV7-9 and TRBJ2-3; 7 bases agree with TRBD2. V lost 3 bases to trimming and J lost 4 bases; unmatched junction nucleotides: 4. Germline V gene data show CDR1 as SEHNR and CDR2 as FQNEAQ (reference sequence). The CDR3 contains 14 residues. The CDR3 here is CASSFKAGADTQYF. The CDR3 coding sequence is TGTGCCAGCAGCTTTAAGGCGGGGGCAGATACGCAGTATTTT. Based on the CDR3 plus reference TRBV7-9 and TRBJ2-3, the full variable domain is DTGVSQNPRHKITKRGQNVTFRCDPISEHNRLYWYRQTLGQGPEFLTYFQNEAQLEKSRLLSDRFSAERPKGSFSTLEIQRTEQGDSAMYLCASSFKAGADTQYFGPGTRLTVL.

The chain employs TRBV18 and TRBJ1-2; tentative D call: TRBD1 (5 bases). Germline-derived CDR1 and CDR2 are KGHSH and LQKENI. The CDR3 contains 11 residues. Trimming took 6 bases from V and 7 from J, leaving 9 bases between them. The CDR3 is CASSQGGGYTF. The CDR3 region has the DNA TGTGCCAGCTCCCAGGGAGGTGGCTACACCTTC.

This clone was observed once. The V call is TRBV27, the J call TRBJ2-7; TRBD1 aligns across 9 bases. The V gene's germline CDR1 is MNHEY and CDR2 SMNVEV (reference sequence). The CDR3 contains 14 residues. J lost 6 bases, V lost 5 bases, and 8 bases had no gene match. Here the CDR3 DNA reads TGTGCCAGCAGTCCGGGACAGGGTATTCTCGAGCAGTACTTC. Protein: CASSPGQGILEQYF.

The chain couples TRBV11-2 to TRBJ2-1, with 8 bases identical to TRBD2. The V and J ends lost 2 bases and 6 bases, in that order; junction bases with no gene match: 9. Per germline, CDR1 SGHAT and CDR2 FQNNGV. The CDR3 has 16 amino acids. CDR3 sequence: CASSLFKAGDPNEQFF. The CDR3 DNA reads TGTGCCAGCAGCTTATTTAAAGCGGGAGACCCCAATGAGCAGTTCTTC.

This rearrangement joins TRBV19 to TRBJ1-6; TRBD1 aligns across 8 bases. The J segment lost 10 bases and the V segment lost 3 bases, leaving 8 bases of the junction unmatched. The CDR3 extends over 15 amino acids. Germline CDR1 and CDR2: LNHDA and SQIVND (reference sequence). CDR3 protein: CASSMRQGYDSPLHF. The CDR3 region has the DNA TGTGCCAGTAGTATGCGACAGGGGTATGACTCACCCCTCCACTTT. The full variable domain, rest sourced from reference TRBV19 and TRBJ1-6, is DGGITQSPKYLFRKEGQNVTLSCEQNLNHDAMYWYRQDPGQGLRLIYYSQIVNDFQKGDIAEGYSVSREKKESFPLTVTSAQKNPTAFYLCASSMRQGYDSPLHFGNGTRLTVT.

CDR3 residues: CASSYAGGGAVGYTF. The CDR3 DNA sequence: TGTGCCAGCAGCTACGCCGGGGGGGGCGCGGTTGGCTACACCTTC. The chain uses TRBV6-5 and TRBJ1-2, with TRBD1 as a possible D gene (6 bases). The V end lost 6 bases, the J end lost 7 bases, and 21 bases lay between the germline ends. CDR1 and CDR2 (germline): MNHEY, SVGAGI. CDR3 size: 15 residues.

This sequence joins TRBV3-1 (or the pseudogene TRBV3-2) and TRBJ2-5, with D maybe TRBD2 (6 bases). Trimming left V 1 base short and J 7 bases short, with 22 bases between. Looked up from germline, CDR1 is LGHDT and CDR2 is YNNKEL (reference sequence). The CDR3 loop spans 17 amino acids. CDR3 bases: TGTGCCAGCAGCCAAGGCGGGACCGTGCTAGATGGTGTGACCCAGTACTTC. Translated: CASSQGGTVLDGVTQYF.

In its sample, this clone was seen once. The chain employs TRBV28 and TRBJ1-2; D is perhaps TRBD1 (6 bases). This CDR3 is 14 amino acids long. V dropped 6 bases and J dropped 8 bases, with 19 bases sitting between them. CDR1 is MDHEN, CDR2 SYDVKM, per germline. CDR3 nucleotides: TGTGCCAGCAGGTTTGCCGCGGGGGCCTGGGGCTACACCTTC. Protein product: CASRFAAGAWGYTF.

The chain links TRBV25-1 to TRBJ1-5, with 11 bases identical to TRBD1. The length of the CDR3 is 16 residues. Germline CDR1 is MGHDK and CDR2 is SYGVNS. V was pared by 4 bases and J by 3 bases, with 5 bases of the junction left unmatched. CDR3 loop: CASSGGQGAINQPQHF. DNA for the CDR3: TGTGCCAGCAGTGGCGGACAGGGGGCTATCAATCAGCCCCAGCATTTT.